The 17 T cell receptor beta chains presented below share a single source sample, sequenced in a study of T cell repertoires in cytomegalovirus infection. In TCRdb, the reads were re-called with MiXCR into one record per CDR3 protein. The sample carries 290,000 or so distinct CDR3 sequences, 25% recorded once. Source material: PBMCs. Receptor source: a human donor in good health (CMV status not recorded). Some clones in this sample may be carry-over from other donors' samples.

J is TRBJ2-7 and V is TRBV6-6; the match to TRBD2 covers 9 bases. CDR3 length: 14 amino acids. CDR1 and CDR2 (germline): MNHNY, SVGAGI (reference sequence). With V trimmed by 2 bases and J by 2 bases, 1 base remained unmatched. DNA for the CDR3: TGTGCCAGCAGTTACAAGCGGGAGGCCTACGAGCAGTACTTC. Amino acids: CASSYKREAYEQYF.

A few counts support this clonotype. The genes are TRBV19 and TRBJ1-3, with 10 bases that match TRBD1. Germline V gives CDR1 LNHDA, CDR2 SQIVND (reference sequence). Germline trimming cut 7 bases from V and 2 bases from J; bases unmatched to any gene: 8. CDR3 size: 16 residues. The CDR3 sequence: CASTSRQGAAGNTIYF. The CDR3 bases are TGTGCCAGTACTTCCAGACAGGGGGCGGCTGGAAACACCATATATTTT. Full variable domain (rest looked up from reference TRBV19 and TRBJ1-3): DGGITQSPKYLFRKEGQNVTLSCEQNLNHDAMYWYRQDPGQGLRLIYYSQIVNDFQKGDIAEGYSVSREKKESFPLTVTSAQKNPTAFYLCASTSRQGAAGNTIYFGEGSWLTVV.

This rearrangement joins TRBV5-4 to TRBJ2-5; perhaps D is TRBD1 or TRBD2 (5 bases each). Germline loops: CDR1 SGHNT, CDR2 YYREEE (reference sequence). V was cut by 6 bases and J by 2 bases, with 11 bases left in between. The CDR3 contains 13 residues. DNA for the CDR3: TGTGCCAGCACTGAGGGGCTTCAAGAGACCCAGTACTTC. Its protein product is CASTEGLQETQYF.

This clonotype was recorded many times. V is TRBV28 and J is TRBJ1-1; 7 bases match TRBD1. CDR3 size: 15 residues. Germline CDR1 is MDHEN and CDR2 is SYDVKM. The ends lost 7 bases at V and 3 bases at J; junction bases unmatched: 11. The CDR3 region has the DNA TGTGCCAGCACCCAGAGGGGGCTTTGGGACACTGAAGCTTTCTTT. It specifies CASTQRGLWDTEAFF.

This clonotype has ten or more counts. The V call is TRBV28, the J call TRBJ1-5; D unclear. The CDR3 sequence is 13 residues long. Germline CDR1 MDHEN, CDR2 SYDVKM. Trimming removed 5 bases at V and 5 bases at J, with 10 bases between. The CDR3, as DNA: TGTGCCAGCAGTCCGCTGACCTATCAGCCCCAGCATTTT. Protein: CASSPLTYQPQHF.

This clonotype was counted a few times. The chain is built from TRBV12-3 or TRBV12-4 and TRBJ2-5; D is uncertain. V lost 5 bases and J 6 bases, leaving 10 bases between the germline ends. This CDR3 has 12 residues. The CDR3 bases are TGTGCCAGCAGTACCCACCAGAAGACCCAGTACTTC. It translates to CASSTHQKTQYF.

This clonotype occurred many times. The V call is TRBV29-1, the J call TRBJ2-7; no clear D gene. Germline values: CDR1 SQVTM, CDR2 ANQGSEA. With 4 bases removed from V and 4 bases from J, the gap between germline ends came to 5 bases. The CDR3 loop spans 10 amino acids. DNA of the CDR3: TGCAGCGTTGGGGATTACGAGCAGTACTTC. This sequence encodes CSVGDYEQYF.

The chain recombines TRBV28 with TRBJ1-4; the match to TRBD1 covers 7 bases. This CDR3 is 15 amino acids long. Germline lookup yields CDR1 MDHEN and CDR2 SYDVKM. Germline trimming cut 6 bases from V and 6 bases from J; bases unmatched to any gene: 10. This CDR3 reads CASSPDRVAYEKLFF. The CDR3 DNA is TGTGCCAGCAGCCCCGACAGGGTTGCCTATGAAAAACTGTTTTTT.

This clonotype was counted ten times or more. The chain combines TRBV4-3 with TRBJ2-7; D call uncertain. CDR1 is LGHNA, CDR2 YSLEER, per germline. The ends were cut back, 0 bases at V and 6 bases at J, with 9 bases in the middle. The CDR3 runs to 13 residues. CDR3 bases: TGCGCCAGCAGCCAAGATCCGTCCCTCGAGCAGTACTTC. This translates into CASSQDPSLEQYF.

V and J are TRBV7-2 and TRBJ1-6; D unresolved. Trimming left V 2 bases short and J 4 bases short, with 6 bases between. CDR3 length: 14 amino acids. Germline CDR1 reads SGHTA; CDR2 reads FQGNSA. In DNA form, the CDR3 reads TGTGCCAGCAGCTTATTATCTTATAATTCACCCCTCCACTTT. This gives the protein CASSLLSYNSPLHF.

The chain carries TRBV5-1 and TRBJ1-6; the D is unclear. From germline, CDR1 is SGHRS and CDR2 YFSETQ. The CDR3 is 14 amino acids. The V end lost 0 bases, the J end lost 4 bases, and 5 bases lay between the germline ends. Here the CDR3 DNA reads TGCGCCAGCAGCTTGGAATCATATAATTCACCCCTCCACTTT. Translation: CASSLESYNSPLHF.

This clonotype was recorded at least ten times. CDR3 sequence: CASSYSRLAGVYEQYF. CDR3 nucleotide sequence: TGTGCCAGCAGTTACTCGCGGCTAGCGGGAGTCTACGAGCAGTACTTC. The rearrangement joins TRBV6-2 or TRBV6-3 to TRBJ2-7; TRBD2 matches 10 bases. The V gene end was trimmed by 0 bases and the J gene end by 3 bases; junction bases not matched to a gene: 5. The length of the CDR3 is 16 residues. Germline V gene data show CDR1 as MNHEY and CDR2 as SVGEGT.

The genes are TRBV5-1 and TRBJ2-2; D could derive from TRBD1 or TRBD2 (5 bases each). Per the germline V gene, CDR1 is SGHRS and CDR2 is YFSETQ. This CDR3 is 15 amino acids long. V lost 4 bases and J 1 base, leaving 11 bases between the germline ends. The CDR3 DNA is TGCGCCAGCAGCACCTGGGACGGGAACACCGGGGAGCTGTTTTTT. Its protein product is CASSTWDGNTGELFF.

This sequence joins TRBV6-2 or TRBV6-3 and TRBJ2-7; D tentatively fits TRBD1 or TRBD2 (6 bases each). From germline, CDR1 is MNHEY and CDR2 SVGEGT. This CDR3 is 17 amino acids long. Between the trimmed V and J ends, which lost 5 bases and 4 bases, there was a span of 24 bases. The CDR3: CASSTQRGGPYPYEQYV. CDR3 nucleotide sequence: TGTGCCAGCAGTACCCAGAGAGGGGGGCCGTACCCATACGAGCAGTACGTC.

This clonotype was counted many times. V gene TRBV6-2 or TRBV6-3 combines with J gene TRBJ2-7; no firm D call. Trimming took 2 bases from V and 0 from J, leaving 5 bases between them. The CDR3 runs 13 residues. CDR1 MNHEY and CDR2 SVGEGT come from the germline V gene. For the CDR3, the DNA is TGTGCCAGCAGTTACGCCCACTCCTACGAGCAGTACGTC. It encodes CASSYAHSYEQYV.

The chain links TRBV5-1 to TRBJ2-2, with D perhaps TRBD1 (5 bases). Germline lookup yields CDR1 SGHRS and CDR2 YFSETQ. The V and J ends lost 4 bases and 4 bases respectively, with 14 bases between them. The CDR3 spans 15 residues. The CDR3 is CASSPSGHGTGELFF. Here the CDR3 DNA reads TGCGCCAGCAGCCCTTCAGGGCATGGCACCGGGGAGCTGTTTTTT.

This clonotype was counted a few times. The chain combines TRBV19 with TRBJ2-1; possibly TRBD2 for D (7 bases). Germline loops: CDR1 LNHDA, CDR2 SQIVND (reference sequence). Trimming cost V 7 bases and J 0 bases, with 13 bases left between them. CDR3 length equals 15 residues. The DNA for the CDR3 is TGTGCCAGTATTGGGGGGGGCCTCTCCTACAATGAGCAGTTCTTC. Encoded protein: CASIGGGLSYNEQFF.